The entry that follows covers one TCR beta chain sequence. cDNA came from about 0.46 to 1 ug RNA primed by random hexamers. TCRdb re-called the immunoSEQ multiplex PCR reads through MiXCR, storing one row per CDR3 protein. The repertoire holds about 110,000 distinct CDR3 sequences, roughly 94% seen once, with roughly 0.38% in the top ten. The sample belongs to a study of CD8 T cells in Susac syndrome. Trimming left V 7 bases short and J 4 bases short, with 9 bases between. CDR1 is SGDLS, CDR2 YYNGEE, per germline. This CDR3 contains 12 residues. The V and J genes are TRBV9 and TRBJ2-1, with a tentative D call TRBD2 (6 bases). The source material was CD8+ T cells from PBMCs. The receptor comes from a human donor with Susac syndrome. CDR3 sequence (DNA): TGTGCCAGCGGGGGGACTTACAATGAGCAGTTCTTC. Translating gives CASGGTYNEQFF.